The rows below give T cell receptor beta chains drawn from one sample of a study of OX40 agonist ivuxolimab in advanced cancers. Repertoires were generated with immunoSEQ multiplex PCR, while TCRdb's copy carries only in-frame clones and drops some. Of under 90,000 clones in the sample, more than 85% were seen once. The material sequenced was CD4+ or CD8+ T cells sorted from blood, taken in a trial of the OX40 agonist ivuxolimab. Receptors originate from an adult with an advanced solid tumor such as melanoma, head and neck, liver or kidney cancer. The CDR3 runs from the conserved cysteine through the conserved F or W. The order of the fields is D gene, clone size, V gene, CDR3 length, J gene, CDR3 DNA, CDR3 protein. D genes are given only for firm matches. Clone size appears in some rows only: once, few, many, or a class for an expanded clone.

.,.,TRBV9,19,TRBJ2-7,TGTGCCAGCAGCCCCCGGGACATCAAACAAGCGGTTACAGGCTACGAGCAGTACTTC,CASSPRDIKQAVTGYEQYF
TRBD1,.,TRBV10-3,14,TRBJ1-1,TGTGCCATCTGGACAGGGGGGTTTAGGGGTGAAGCTTTCTTT,CAIWTGGFRGEAFF
TRBD2,few,TRBV19,15,TRBJ2-7,TGTGCCAGTAACCCCAGCGGGAGCAACTTCTACGAGCAGTACTTC,CASNPSGSNFYEQYF
TRBD1,.,TRBV12-5,16,TRBJ1-5,TGTGCTAGTGGTTTGCCCACAGGGGGATCGGATCAGCCCCAGCATTTT,CASGLPTGGSDQPQHF
TRBD1,.,TRBV27,14,TRBJ1-1,TGTGCCAGCAGCCTGACAGGGGGCGGCACTGAAGCTTTCTTT,CASSLTGGGTEAFF
.,.,TRBV19,19,TRBJ2-1,TGTGCCAGTAGCCGACCAAGGGTATTTGAAAGTTGGGCGAACAATGAGCAGTTCTTC,CASSRPRVFESWANNEQFF
.,.,TRBV7-9,12,TRBJ1-1,TGTGCCAGAGAGGTAATGAACACTGAAGCTTTCTTT,CAREVMNTEAFF
.,.,TRBV4-1,16,TRBJ1-1,TGCGCCAGCAGCCAAGATCCTGGAGTAGGGAACACTGAAGCTTTCTTT,CASSQDPGVGNTEAFF
.,.,TRBV10-2,15,TRBJ2-1,TGCGCCAGCAGTGAGACCACTAGCTCCTACAATGAGCAGTTCTTC,CASSETTSSYNEQFF
.,.,TRBV12-5,15,TRBJ1-3,TGTGCTAGTGGTCCATATGACGACTCTGGAAACACCATATATTTT,CASGPYDDSGNTIYF
TRBD2,.,TRBV27,20,TRBJ2-7,TGTGCCAGCAGTTCACCCCCCGGACTAGCGGGAGGGCCGGTCTCCAACGAGCAGTACTTC,CASSSPPGLAGGPVSNEQYF